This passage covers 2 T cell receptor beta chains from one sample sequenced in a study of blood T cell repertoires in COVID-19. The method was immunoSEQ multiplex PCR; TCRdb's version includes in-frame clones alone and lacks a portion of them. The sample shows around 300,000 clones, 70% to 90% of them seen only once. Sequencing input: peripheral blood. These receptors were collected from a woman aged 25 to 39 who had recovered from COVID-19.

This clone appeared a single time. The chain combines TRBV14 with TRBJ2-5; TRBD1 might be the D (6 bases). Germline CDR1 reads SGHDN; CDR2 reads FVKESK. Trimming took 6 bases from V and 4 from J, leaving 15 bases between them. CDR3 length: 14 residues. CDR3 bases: TGTGCCAGCAGTGCAACCCTGGGGGCAGAGACCCAGTACTTC. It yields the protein CASSATLGAETQYF.

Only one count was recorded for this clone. In nucleotides, the CDR3 is TGTGCCAGCAGCCGTACCGGGACTAGAGACAATGAGCAGTTCTTC. It is translated as CASSRTGTRDNEQFF. The chain uses TRBV11-2 and TRBJ2-1; 8 nucleotides agree with TRBD2. This CDR3 is 15 amino acids long. V lost 5 bases to trimming and J lost 5 bases; unmatched junction nucleotides: 8. From germline, CDR1 is SGHAT and CDR2 FQNNGV. Combining the CDR3 with reference TRBV11-2 and TRBJ2-1 gives the whole variable domain EAGVAQSPRYKIIEKRQSVAFWCNPISGHATLYWYQQILGQGPKLLIQFQNNGVVDDSQLPKDRFSAERLKGVDSTLKIQPAKLEDSAVYLCASSRTGTRDNEQFFGPGTRLTVL.